This TCR beta chain came from a study of spatial heterogeneity in lung cancer. CDR1 is SGHRS, CDR2 YFSETQ, per germline. The V end was cut by 4 bases, the J end by 4 bases, with 20 bases between. The CDR3 is made up of 16 amino acids. From the 5' RACE reads, TCRdb called clonotypes with MiXCR, one entry per CDR3 protein. The profile shows more than 60,000 distinct CDR3 sequences, approximately 6.3% of them singletons. This clonotype was counted at least ten times. Noted time point: sample taken at primary tumor resection. The specimen was PBMCs, collected at surgery. The TCR was taken from a female donor with early-stage non-small cell lung cancer. The chain links TRBV5-1 to TRBJ2-5; D possibly corresponds to TRBD1 (6 bases). The CDR3 region has the DNA TGCGCCAGCAGCACCATACCGGGACAACGGGTAGAGACCCAGTACTTC. Its protein product is CASSTIPGQRVETQYF.